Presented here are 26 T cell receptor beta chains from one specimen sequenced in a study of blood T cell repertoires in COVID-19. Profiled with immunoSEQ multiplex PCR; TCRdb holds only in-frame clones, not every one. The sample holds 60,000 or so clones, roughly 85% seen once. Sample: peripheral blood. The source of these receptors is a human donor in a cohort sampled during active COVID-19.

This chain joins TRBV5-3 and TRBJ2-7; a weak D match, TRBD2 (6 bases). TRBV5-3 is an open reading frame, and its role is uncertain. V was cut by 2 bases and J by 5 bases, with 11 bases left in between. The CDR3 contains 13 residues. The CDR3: CARSFGGEHEQYF. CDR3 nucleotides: TGTGCCAGAAGCTTCGGGGGAGAGCACGAGCAGTACTTC.

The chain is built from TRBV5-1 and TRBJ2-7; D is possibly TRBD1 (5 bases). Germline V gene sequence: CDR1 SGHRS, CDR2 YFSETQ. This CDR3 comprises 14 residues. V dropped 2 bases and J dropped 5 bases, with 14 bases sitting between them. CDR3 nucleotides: TGCGCCAGCAGCTTTAAGGGGCAGGGCGACGAGCAGTACTTC. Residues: CASSFKGQGDEQYF.

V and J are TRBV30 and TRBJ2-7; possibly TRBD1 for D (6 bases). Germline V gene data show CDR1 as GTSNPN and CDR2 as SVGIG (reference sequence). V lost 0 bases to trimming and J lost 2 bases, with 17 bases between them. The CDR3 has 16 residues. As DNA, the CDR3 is TGTGCCTGGAGTGTACCTCTGGGGGCGCCGGCCTACGAGCAGTACTTC. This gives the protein CAWSVPLGAPAYEQYF.

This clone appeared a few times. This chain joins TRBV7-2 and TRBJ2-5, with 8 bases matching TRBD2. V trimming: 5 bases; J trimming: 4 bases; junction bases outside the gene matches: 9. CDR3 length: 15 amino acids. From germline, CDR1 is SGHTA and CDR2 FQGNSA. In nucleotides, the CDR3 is TGTGCCAGCAGCCCTATAGCGGGGTTTGGAGAGACCCAGTACTTC. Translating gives CASSPIAGFGETQYF. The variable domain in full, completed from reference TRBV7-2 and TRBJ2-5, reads GAGVSQSPSNKVTEKGKDVELRCDPISGHTALYWYRQSLGQGLEFLIYFQGNSAPDKSGLPSDRFSAERTGGSVSTLTIQRTQQEDSAVYLCASSPIAGFGETQYFGPGTRLLVL.

Written as DNA, the CDR3 is TGTGCCAGCACCCGGGCTAGCGTCCACAATGAGCAGTTCTTC. This codes for CASTRASVHNEQFF. This chain joins TRBV11-3 and TRBJ2-1, with TRBD2 as a possible D gene (6 bases). Between the trimmed V and J ends, which lost 7 bases and 5 bases, there was a span of 15 bases. The CDR3 runs 14 residues. The germline V gene encodes CDR1 SGHNT and CDR2 YENEEA.

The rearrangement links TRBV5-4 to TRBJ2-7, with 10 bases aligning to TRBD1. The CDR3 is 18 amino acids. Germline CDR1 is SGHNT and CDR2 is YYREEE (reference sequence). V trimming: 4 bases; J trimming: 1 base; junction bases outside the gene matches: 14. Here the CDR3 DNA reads TGTGCCAGCAGCCCCCGACAGGGGGCGCGGACTAGATCCTACGAGCAGTACTTC. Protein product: CASSPRQGARTRSYEQYF.

The CDR3, as DNA: TGCGCCAGCAGCCTCCGGGACAGGGACGATCAGCCCCAGCATTTT. Translation: CASSLRDRDDQPQHF. V and J are TRBV4-1 and TRBJ1-5; 9 positions agree with TRBD1. This CDR3 contains 15 residues. J was trimmed by 5 bases and V by 4 bases; bases with no gene match: 6. Germline V gives CDR1 MGHRA, CDR2 YSYEKL.

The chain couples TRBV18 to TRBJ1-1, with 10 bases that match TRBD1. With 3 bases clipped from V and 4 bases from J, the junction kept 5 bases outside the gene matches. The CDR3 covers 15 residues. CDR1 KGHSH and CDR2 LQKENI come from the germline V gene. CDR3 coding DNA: TGTGCCAGCTCACCCGGGACAGGGGCTGGCACTGAAGCTTTCTTT. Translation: CASSPGTGAGTEAFF.

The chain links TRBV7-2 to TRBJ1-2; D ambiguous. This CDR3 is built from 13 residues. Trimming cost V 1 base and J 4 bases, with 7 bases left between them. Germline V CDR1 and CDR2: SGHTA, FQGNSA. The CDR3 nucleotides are TGTGCCAGCAGCTTAGACAGACCCTATGGCTACACCTTC. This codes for CASSLDRPYGYTF. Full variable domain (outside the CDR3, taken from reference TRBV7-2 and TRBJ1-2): GAGVSQSPSNKVTEKGKDVELRCDPISGHTALYWYRQSLGQGLEFLIYFQGNSAPDKSGLPSDRFSAERTGGSVSTLTIQRTQQEDSAVYLCASSLDRPYGYTFGSGTRLTVV.

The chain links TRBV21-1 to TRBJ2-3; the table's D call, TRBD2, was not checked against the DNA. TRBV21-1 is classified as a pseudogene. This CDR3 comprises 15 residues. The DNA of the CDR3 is TGTGCCAGCAGCAGTAAAAGCCTAAACACAGATACGCAGTATTTT. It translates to CASSSKSLNTDTQYF.

This CDR3 is CAVGGTGGEAFF. CDR3 in DNA: TGTGCCGTTGGCGGGACAGGGGGAGAAGCTTTCTTT. The chain links TRBV7-9 to TRBJ1-1, with TRBD1 matching 11 bases. This CDR3 region has 12 residues. Germline CDR1 is SEHNR and CDR2 is FQNEAQ (reference sequence). Losses at the gene ends were 11 bases for V and 8 bases for J; bases not matched to a gene: 7.

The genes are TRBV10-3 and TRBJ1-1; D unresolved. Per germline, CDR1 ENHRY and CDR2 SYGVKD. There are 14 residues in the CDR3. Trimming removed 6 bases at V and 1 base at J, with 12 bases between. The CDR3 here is CAIREVRPNTEAFF. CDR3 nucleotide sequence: TGTGCCATCAGGGAGGTCAGGCCGAACACTGAAGCTTTCTTT.

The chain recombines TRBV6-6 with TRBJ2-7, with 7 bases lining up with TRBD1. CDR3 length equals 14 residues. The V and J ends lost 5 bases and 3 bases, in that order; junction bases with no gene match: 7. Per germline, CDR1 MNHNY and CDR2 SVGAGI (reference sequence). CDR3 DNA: TGTGCCAGCAGTAAGGGGACAGAGAACTACGAGCAGTACTTC. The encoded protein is CASSKGTENYEQYF.

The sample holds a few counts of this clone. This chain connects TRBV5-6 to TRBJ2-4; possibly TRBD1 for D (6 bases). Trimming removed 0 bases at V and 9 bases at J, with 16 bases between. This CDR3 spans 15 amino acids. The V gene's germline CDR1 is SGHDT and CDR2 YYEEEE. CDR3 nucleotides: TGTGCCAGCAGCTTGGAGGGCAGGGGTAGTGGCATTCAGTACTTC. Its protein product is CASSLEGRGSGIQYF. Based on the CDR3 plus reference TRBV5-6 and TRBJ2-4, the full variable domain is DAGVTQSPTHLIKTRGQQVTLRCSPKSGHDTVSWYQQALGQGPQFIFQYYEEEERQRGNFPDRFSGHQFPNYSSELNVNALLLGDSALYLCASSLEGRGSGIQYFGAGTRLSVL.

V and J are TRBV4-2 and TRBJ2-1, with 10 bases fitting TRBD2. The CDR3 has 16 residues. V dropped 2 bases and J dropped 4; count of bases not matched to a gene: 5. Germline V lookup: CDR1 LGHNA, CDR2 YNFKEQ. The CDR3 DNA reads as TGTGCCAGCAGCCAATCGAGCGGGGGGGATTACAATGAGCAGTTCTTC. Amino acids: CASSQSSGGDYNEQFF.

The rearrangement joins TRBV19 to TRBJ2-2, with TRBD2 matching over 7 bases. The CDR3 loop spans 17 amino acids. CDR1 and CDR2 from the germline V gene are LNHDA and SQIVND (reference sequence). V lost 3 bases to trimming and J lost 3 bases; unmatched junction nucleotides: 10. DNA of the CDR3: TGTGCCAGTAGTATCCGGGGAGGGCCCGAGGACACCGGGGAGCTGTTTTTT. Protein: CASSIRGGPEDTGELFF.

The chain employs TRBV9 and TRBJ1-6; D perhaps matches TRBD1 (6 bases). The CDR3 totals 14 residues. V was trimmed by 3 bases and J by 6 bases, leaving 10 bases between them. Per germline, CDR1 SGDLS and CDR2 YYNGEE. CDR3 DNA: TGTGCCAGCAGCGCCGGACAGCCTAATTCACCCCTCCACTTT. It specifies CASSAGQPNSPLHF.

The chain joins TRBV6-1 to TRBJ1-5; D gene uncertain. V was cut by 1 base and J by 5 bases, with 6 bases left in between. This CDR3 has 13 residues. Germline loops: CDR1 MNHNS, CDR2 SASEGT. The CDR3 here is CASSEVRDQPQHF. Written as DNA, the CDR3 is TGTGCCAGCAGTGAAGTACGAGATCAGCCCCAGCATTTT.

The CDR3 DNA sequence: TGTGCCAGCAGGGCAGGGGGCTACGAGCAGTACTTC. It encodes CASRAGGYEQYF. The rearrangement uses TRBV12-3 or TRBV12-4 and TRBJ2-7; TRBD1 agrees at 7 bases. V was pared by 6 bases and J by 3 bases, with 2 bases of the junction left unmatched. The CDR3 is made up of 12 amino acids.

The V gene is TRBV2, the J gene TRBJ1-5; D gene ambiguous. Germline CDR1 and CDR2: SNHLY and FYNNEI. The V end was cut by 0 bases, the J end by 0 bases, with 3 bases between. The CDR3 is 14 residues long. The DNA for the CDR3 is TGTGCCAGCAGTGAAGCCAGTAGCAATCAGCCCCAGCATTTT. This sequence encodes CASSEASSNQPQHF. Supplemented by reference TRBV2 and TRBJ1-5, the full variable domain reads EPEVTQTPSHQVTQMGQEVILRCVPISNHLYFYWYRQILGQKVEFLVSFYNNEISEKSEIFDDQFSVERPDGSNFTLKIRSTKLEDSAMYFCASSEASSNQPQHFGDGTRLSIL.

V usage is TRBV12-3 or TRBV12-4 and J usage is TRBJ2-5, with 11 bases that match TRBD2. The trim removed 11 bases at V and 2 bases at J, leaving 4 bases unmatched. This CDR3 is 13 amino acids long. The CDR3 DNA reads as TGTGCCTCTATAGCGGGGGGGCAAGAGACCCAGTACTTC. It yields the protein CASIAGGQETQYF.

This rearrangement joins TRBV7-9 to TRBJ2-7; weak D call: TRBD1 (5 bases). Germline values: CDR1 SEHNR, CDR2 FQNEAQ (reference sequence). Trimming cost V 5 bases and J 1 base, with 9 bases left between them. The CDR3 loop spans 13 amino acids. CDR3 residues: CASSPQASYEQYF. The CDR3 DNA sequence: TGTGCCAGCAGCCCACAGGCTTCCTACGAGCAGTACTTC.

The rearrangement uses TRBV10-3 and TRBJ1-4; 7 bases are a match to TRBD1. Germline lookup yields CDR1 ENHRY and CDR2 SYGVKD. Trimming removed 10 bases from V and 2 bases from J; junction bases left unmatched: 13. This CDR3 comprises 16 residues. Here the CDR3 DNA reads TGTGCCACCTCGGACAGGAAAGGGGTGACTAATGAAAAACTGTTTTTT. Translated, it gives CATSDRKGVTNEKLFF.

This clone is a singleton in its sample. The CDR3 DNA sequence: TGTGCCAGCAGCCCAACGTCGGGGGAGCAGTTCTTC. Its protein is CASSPTSGEQFF. The rearrangement joins TRBV5-4 to TRBJ2-1, with D possibly TRBD2 on 5 matching bases. CDR3 length equals 12 residues. Germline CDR1 and CDR2: SGHNT and YYREEE (reference sequence). V dropped 4 bases and J dropped 10 bases, with 12 bases sitting between them.

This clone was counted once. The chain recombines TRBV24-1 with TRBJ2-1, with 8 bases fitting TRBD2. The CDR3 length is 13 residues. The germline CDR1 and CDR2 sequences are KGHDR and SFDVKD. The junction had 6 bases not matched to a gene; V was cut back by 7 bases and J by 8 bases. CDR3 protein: CATSSGTRDEQFF. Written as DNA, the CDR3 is TGTGCCACCAGCTCCGGGACTAGGGATGAGCAGTTCTTC.

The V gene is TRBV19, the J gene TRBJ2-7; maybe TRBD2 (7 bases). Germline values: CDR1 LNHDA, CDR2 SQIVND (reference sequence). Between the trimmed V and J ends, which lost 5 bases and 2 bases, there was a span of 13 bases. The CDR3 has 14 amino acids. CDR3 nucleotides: TGTGCCAGTAGTGCCATGGGGGGGCCCTACGAGCAGTACTTC. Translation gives CASSAMGGPYEQYF. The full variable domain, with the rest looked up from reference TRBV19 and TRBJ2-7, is DGGITQSPKYLFRKEGQNVTLSCEQNLNHDAMYWYRQDPGQGLRLIYYSQIVNDFQKGDIAEGYSVSREKKESFPLTVTSAQKNPTAFYLCASSAMGGPYEQYFGPGTRLTVT.